These 10 T cell receptor beta chains share one sample of origin, sequenced in a study of cytomegalovirus exposure and HLA in healthy donors. This PCR relied on a set of 60 Vbeta primers and 13 Jbeta primers. Assay used: immunoSEQ multiplex PCR; TCRdb lists only in-frame clones, some missing. This sample has about 160,000 clones, with around 69% found just once. The material sequenced was PBMCs. These receptor sequences come from a man aged 60 to 75 in good health and CMV-seronegative.

The gene calls are TRBV28 and TRBJ2-4, with D tentatively TRBD1 (6 bases). The CDR3 consists of 15 residues. The V end lost 6 bases, the J end lost 2 bases, and 14 bases lay between the germline ends. Germline values: CDR1 MDHEN, CDR2 SYDVKM. The CDR3 protein is CASSGTQLTKNIQYF. CDR3 DNA: TGTGCCAGCAGCGGGACACAATTAACCAAAAACATTCAGTACTTC.

Turning to this clone: Other DNA sequences in this specimen translate into the identical CDR3. The chain carries TRBV5-1 and TRBJ2-2, with D possibly being TRBD1 (5 bases). Germline V gene lookup returns CDR1 SGHRS and CDR2 YFSETQ. The CDR3 has 13 residues. Trimming took 5 bases from V and 2 from J, leaving 7 bases between them. CDR3 amino acids: CASRRGNTGELFF. The CDR3 DNA reads TGCGCCAGCAGAAGGGGAAACACCGGGGAGCTGTTTTTT.

The chain carries TRBV4-1 and TRBJ2-5; 9 bases match TRBD2. Germline V CDR1 and CDR2: MGHRA, YSYEKL. The CDR3 extends over 15 amino acids. V shed 2 bases, J shed 5 bases, and the junction held 6 bases outside the gene matches. The CDR3 DNA sequence: TGCGCCAGCAGCCAACAGGGACTAGCCGATGAGACCCAGTACTTC. This translates into CASSQQGLADETQYF.

CDR3 sequence reads: CASSQVAGAYEQYF. The CDR3 region has the DNA TGCGCCAGCAGCCAAGTGGCAGGGGCCTACGAGCAGTACTTC. The chain carries TRBV4-1 and TRBJ2-5, with a weak D call TRBD1 (6 bases). The DNA end is a closer match to TRBJ2-7, so the J assignment may be wrong. The CDR3 is 14 residues long. Germline CDR1 and CDR2: MGHRA and YSYEKL.

The V and J genes are TRBV30 and TRBJ1-1; possible D gene TRBD1, 6 bases. V was clipped by 5 bases and J by 2 bases, with 18 bases between them. This CDR3 comprises 15 residues. The V gene's germline CDR1 is GTSNPN and CDR2 SVGIG (reference sequence). The CDR3 reads CAWGPWRTDNTEAFF. The DNA for the CDR3 is TGTGCCTGGGGGCCCTGGAGGACAGACAACACTGAAGCTTTCTTT.

V usage is TRBV11-2 and J usage is TRBJ1-2; TRBD1 might be the D (5 bases). V was trimmed by 6 bases and J by 6 bases, leaving 11 bases between them. The CDR3 length is 12 residues. Germline V lookup: CDR1 SGHAT, CDR2 FQNNGV. CDR3 sequence (DNA): TGTGCCAGCAGTCGACAGAGGAATGGCTACACCTTC. Its translation: CASSRQRNGYTF.

The chain carries TRBV19 and TRBJ2-3; tentative D call: TRBD2 (5 bases). CDR1 is LNHDA, CDR2 SQIVND, per germline (reference sequence). V lost 4 bases and J 5 bases, leaving 19 bases between the germline ends. The CDR3 extends over 16 amino acids. The CDR3 protein is CASSSLRTGKRDTQYF. The CDR3 DNA sequence: TGTGCCAGTAGTAGTTTGCGGACTGGGAAAAGAGATACGCAGTATTTT.

As for this clone: This sample includes further DNA sequences coding for the same CDR3. The chain uses TRBV30 and TRBJ1-6, with TRBD1 as a possible D gene (6 bases). The CDR3 loop spans 14 amino acids. Trimming shortened V by 0 bases and J by 6 bases, and 9 bases separated the two germline ends. Germline values: CDR1 GTSNPN, CDR2 SVGIG (reference sequence). The CDR3 nucleotides are TGTGCCTGGAGTGTACAACAGGGTAATTCACCCCTCCACTTT. This sequence encodes CAWSVQQGNSPLHF.

This chain joins TRBV7-2 and TRBJ2-1; 7 bases map to TRBD2. J lost 4 bases, V lost 1 base, and 7 bases had no gene match. This CDR3 region has 16 residues. Per germline, CDR1 SGHTA and CDR2 FQGNSA. CDR3: CASSLGGGPGYNEQFF. As DNA, the CDR3 is TGTGCCAGCAGCTTAGGGGGGGGACCCGGGTACAATGAGCAGTTCTTC.

V is TRBV7-9 and J is TRBJ2-2; maybe TRBD1 (5 bases). CDR1 is SEHNR, CDR2 FQNEAQ, per germline (reference sequence). There are 15 residues in the CDR3. V gave up 6 bases and J gave up 4 bases, with 15 bases separating them. The CDR3 region is CASSQTVHLTGELFF. CDR3 bases: TGTGCCAGCAGTCAGACAGTTCATCTCACCGGGGAGCTGTTTTTT.